Sequencing of this T cell receptor (beta chain) was carried out in a study of T cell repertoires in cytomegalovirus infection. Background on the study: HLA-B-restricted CMV epitopes that are well studied, plus recently identified HLA-C-restricted ones, were used by the study. In public TCR beta signatures, there were indications of both CMV infection and matching HLA type. Study-wide findings and caveats: CMV carriers with the relevant HLA were identified by cumulative public TCR beta family frequency.

This clonotype rates as large (0.1 to 1%). Antigen: not known. MiXCR, applied by TCRdb to the reads, yields one record per CDR3 protein. The data contain roughly 310,000 distinct CDR3 sequences, approximately 32% of them singletons. Germline loops: CDR1 SGHTA, CDR2 FQGNSA. CDR3 length: 17 amino acids. After removal of 0 bases from V and 6 bases from J, the junction contained 11 bases not matched to a gene. This sample comprised cultured PBMCs, obtained from culture after CMV antigen stimulation. The origin of this receptor is a human donor in good health (CMV status not recorded). Some clones in this sample may be carry-over from other donors' samples. The rearrangement links TRBV7-2 to TRBJ2-3; 8 positions match TRBD2. Here the CDR3 reads CASSLAAGSGRLDTQYF. In nucleotides, the CDR3 is TGTGCCAGCAGCTTAGCGGCTGGGAGCGGGAGATTGGATACGCAGTATTTT.